A single sample is the source of the 2 T cell receptor beta chains below, sequenced in a study of cytomegalovirus exposure and HLA in healthy donors. PCR used 60 Vbeta primers and 13 Jbeta primers. TCRdb's table, derived via immunoSEQ multiplex PCR, lists solely in-frame clones and lacks some. The sample yields some 190,000 clones, over 60% seen once. What was sequenced was PBMCs. Every receptor here comes from a woman in her 30s in good health and CMV-seropositive.

This clone was detected only once. The chain links TRBV19 to TRBJ2-3; D is unclear. Between the trimmed V and J ends, which lost 7 bases and 0 bases, there was a span of 8 bases. Per the germline V gene, CDR1 is LNHDA and CDR2 is SQIVND (reference sequence). This CDR3 has 13 residues. This CDR3 reads CASTHPSTDTQYF. CDR3 nucleotides: TGTGCCAGTACACACCCTAGCACAGATACGCAGTATTTT.

V usage is TRBV6-5 and J usage is TRBJ1-2; 8 bases map to TRBD1. CDR3 length equals 16 residues. CDR1 is MNHEY, CDR2 SVGAGI, per germline. V shed 4 bases and J 5 bases; nucleotides not matched to a gene: 12. The CDR3 reads CASSSLRDRRGYGYTF. CDR3 coding DNA: TGTGCCAGCAGTTCCCTCCGGGACAGGCGGGGGTATGGCTACACCTTC.